A selection of T cell receptor beta chains follows, all from one sample in a study of shared clonotypes between healthy human individuals. TCRdb keeps only in-frame clones here, not all; method: immunoSEQ multiplex PCR. The table includes 630,000 or so clones, 95% to 98% detected once. Sequenced: naive CD8+ T cells sorted from blood. All receptors come from a man aged 25 to 40 in good health. Both conserved end residues are part of each CDR3. D genes are given only for firm matches. The size entry is marked missing in some rows and otherwise reads once, few, many or a size class.

>TRBV2|TRBJ2-1|TRBD2|NA
TGTGCCACGAGGGAACTAGCGGGACTTGAGCAGTTCTTC
CATRELAGLEQFF
>TRBV25-1|TRBJ1-2|NA|NA
TGTGCCAGCAGTGAGGCAACCAGGGACTATGGCTACACCTTC
CASSEATRDYGYTF
>TRBV10-3|TRBJ2-7|TRBD1|NA
TGTGCCATCAGTGTCCCGGACAGGGGACTGTACGAGCAGTACTTC
CAISVPDRGLYEQYF
>TRBV27|TRBJ2-7|NA|NA
TGTGCCAGCAGTTTTAGCAGGTCCTCCTACGAGCAGTACTTC
CASSFSRSSYEQYF
>TRBV4-1|TRBJ2-1|TRBD2|NA
TGCGCCAGCAGCCAAGGAGGACTAGGGGAGTTCTTC
CASSQGGLGEFF
>TRBV7-9|TRBJ2-7|TRBD2|NA
TGTGCCAGCAGCGACTATAGCGGGATCTCCTACGAGCAGTACTTC
CASSDYSGISYEQYF
>TRBV27|TRBJ2-3|TRBD2|NA
TGTGCCAGCAGTACAAAGCGGGATTTCACAGATACGCAGTATTTT
CASSTKRDFTDTQYF
>TRBV6-5|TRBJ2-1|TRBD2|once
TGTGCCAGCAGCCCCCTAGCGGGAGACTACAATGAGCAGTTCTTC
CASSPLAGDYNEQFF
>TRBV5-4|TRBJ2-3|NA|NA
TGTGCCAGCAGCTTTTCAAGCGGAGGAACAGATACGCAGTATTTT
CASSFSSGGTDTQYF
>TRBV28|TRBJ2-7|TRBD1|NA
TGTGCCAGCAGCAGACAGGGGCGCTCCTACGAGCAGTACTTC
CASSRQGRSYEQYF
>TRBV5-1|TRBJ2-7|TRBD2|NA
TGCGCCAGCAGCACTTGGACTAGCGGGACCAACTACGAGCAGTACTTC
CASSTWTSGTNYEQYF
>TRBV29-1|TRBJ2-2|NA|NA
TGCAGCGTTGAAGGGGCACGAAACACCGGGGAGCTGTTTTTT
CSVEGARNTGELFF
>TRBV2|TRBJ1-1|NA|NA
TGTGCCAGCAGGGGGCGGACTGAAGCTTTCTTT
CASRGRTEAFF
>TRBV7-7|TRBJ2-7|NA|NA
TGTGCTAGCAGCACCCTCTTGGGCAGGGCTTACGAGCAGTACTTC
CASSTLLGRAYEQYF
>TRBV4-3|TRBJ2-7|NA|NA
TGCGCCAGCAGCCAAGATTCTTTAACAGCACACTACGAGCAGTACTTC
CASSQDSLTAHYEQYF
>TRBV25-1|TRBJ2-5|NA|NA
TGTGCCAGCAGTGCCATGACTGAAGAGACCCAGTACTTC
CASSAMTEETQYF
>TRBV14|TRBJ2-5|NA|NA
TGTGCCAGCAGCCAGGGGTGGGCAGCCGAGACCCAGTACTTC
CASSQGWAAETQYF
>TRBV7-2|TRBJ2-7|TRBD2|NA
TGTGCCAGCAGCTCCAGACTAGCGGGATCCACCTACGAGCAGTACTTC
CASSSRLAGSTYEQYF
>TRBV5-6|TRBJ2-5|TRBD2|NA
TGTGCCAGCAGCTTAGGGCTGGCTAGCGGGAGTCTCCCAGAGACCCAGTACTTC
CASSLGLASGSLPETQYF
>TRBV7-9|TRBJ2-2|TRBD2|NA
TGTGCCAGCAGCCCTCCGGGACTAGCGGGATATAACACCGGGGAGCTGTTTTTT
CASSPPGLAGYNTGELFF
>TRBV4-2|TRBJ2-3|NA|NA
TGTGCCAGCAGCCCCGGCGGCTACAGGTCTGAAGATACGCAGTATTTT
CASSPGGYRSEDTQYF
>TRBV5-1|TRBJ2-3|NA|NA
TGCGCCAGCAGCGCCCCAGGGAAGCAACGCACAGATACGCAGTATTTT
CASSAPGKQRTDTQYF
>TRBV5-4|TRBJ2-1|NA|NA
TGTGCCAGCAGCTTAGGAGGGAATGAGCAGTTCTTC
CASSLGGNEQFF
>TRBV28|TRBJ2-7|NA|NA
TGTGCCAGCAGTTATGACGGTTACGAGCAGTACTTC
CASSYDGYEQYF
>TRBV21-1|TRBJ2-1|NA|NA
TGTGCCAGCAGCAAAGAGGGCGGGAGAAGGAGCAATGAGCAGTTCTTC
CASSKEGGRRSNEQFF
>TRBV18|TRBJ2-1|NA|NA
TGTGCCAGCTCACCTCCCGAGGTAAATGAGCAGTTCTTC
CASSPPEVNEQFF
>TRBV4-1|TRBJ2-7|TRBD2|NA
TGCGCCAGCAGCCAGTTAGCGGGAGGGGCCTACGAGCAGTACTTC
CASSQLAGGAYEQYF
>TRBV7-1|TRBJ2-7|NA|NA
TGTGCCAGCACCCTACGGGGGCGGACCTACGAGCAGTACTTC
CASTLRGRTYEQYF
>TRBV11-2|TRBJ2-7|TRBD2|NA
TGTGCCAGCAGCTGGGGACTAGCGGGGACCTACGAGCAGTACTTC
CASSWGLAGTYEQYF
>TRBV6-5|TRBJ1-1|NA|NA
TGTGCCAGCAGTTACGGGGGGGTAAATGAAGCTTTCTTT
CASSYGGVNEAFF
>TRBV27|TRBJ2-7|NA|NA
TGTGCCAGCAGACAGGGCTACGAGCAGTACTTC
CASRQGYEQYF
>TRBV5-1|TRBJ2-1|TRBD2|once
TGCGCCAGCAGCGCGGGACTAGCGGGGTACAATGAGCAGTTCTTC
CASSAGLAGYNEQFF
>TRBV6-1|TRBJ2-1|TRBD2|NA
TGTGCCAGCAGTGCGACGGGAGGGGCCGTTGAGCAGTTCTTC
CASSATGGAVEQFF
>TRBV2|TRBJ2-1|TRBD2|once
TGTGCCAGCAGTGAGTACGGGACTAGCGGGTTGAATGAGCAGTTCTTC
CASSEYGTSGLNEQFF
>TRBV6-5|TRBJ1-5|NA|once
TGTGCCAGCACGGGGGGGATCAATCAGCCCCAGCATTTT
CASTGGINQPQHF
>TRBV19|TRBJ2-5|NA|NA
TGTGCCAGTAGTATCCTTTCGGCAGACCCTCTGGGGGAGACCCAGTACTTC
CASSILSADPLGETQYF
>TRBV5-1|TRBJ2-7|NA|NA
TGCGCCAGCAGCCCGAACCTACGAGGGCAGTACTTC
CASSPNLRGQYF
>TRBV10-1|TRBJ2-2|NA|once
TGCGCCAGCAGTGACAGTTCGAACACCGGGGAGCTGTTTTTT
CASSDSSNTGELFF
>TRBV5-4|TRBJ2-1|NA|NA
TGTGCCAGCAGCTTGAGTGAAGTTAGGGGGGGGTCCCACAATGAGCAGTTCTTC
CASSLSEVRGGSHNEQFF
>TRBV6-1|TRBJ1-2|NA|NA
TGTGCCAGCAGTGAAGTGGGGCGCCGGGGCCCGAGGTATGGCTACACCTTC
CASSEVGRRGPRYGYTF
>TRBV27|TRBJ2-1|NA|NA
TGTGCCAGCAGTATGGGTGGCGGCTACAATGAGCAGTTCTTC
CASSMGGGYNEQFF
>TRBV7-6|TRBJ2-3|TRBD1|NA
TGTGCCAGCAGCAGTACCGGGACAGGGTTCGGAGATACGCAGTATTTT
CASSSTGTGFGDTQYF
>TRBV13|TRBJ2-7|TRBD2|NA
TGTGCCAGCAGCCCAAGGACTAGCGGTGTCGACGAGCAGTACTTC
CASSPRTSGVDEQYF
>TRBV29-1|TRBJ2-7|NA|NA
TGCAGCGTTAGAACAGCCTACGAGCAGTACTTC
CSVRTAYEQYF
>TRBV28|TRBJ2-1|TRBD2|NA
TGTGCCAGCAGTCCAGCGGGAGAGCAGTTCTTC
CASSPAGEQFF
>TRBV7-9|TRBJ2-7|TRBD1|NA
TGTGCCAGCAGCTCGGACAGGGGTTGGTACGAGCAGTACTTC
CASSSDRGWYEQYF
>TRBV15|TRBJ2-3|NA|NA
TGTGCCACCAGCCCCCAACGAGGAACAGATACGCAGTATTTT
CATSPQRGTDTQYF
>TRBV15|TRBJ1-4|TRBD1|NA
TGTGCCACTATGGGACAGGGTGTACATGAAAAACTGTTTTTT
CATMGQGVHEKLFF